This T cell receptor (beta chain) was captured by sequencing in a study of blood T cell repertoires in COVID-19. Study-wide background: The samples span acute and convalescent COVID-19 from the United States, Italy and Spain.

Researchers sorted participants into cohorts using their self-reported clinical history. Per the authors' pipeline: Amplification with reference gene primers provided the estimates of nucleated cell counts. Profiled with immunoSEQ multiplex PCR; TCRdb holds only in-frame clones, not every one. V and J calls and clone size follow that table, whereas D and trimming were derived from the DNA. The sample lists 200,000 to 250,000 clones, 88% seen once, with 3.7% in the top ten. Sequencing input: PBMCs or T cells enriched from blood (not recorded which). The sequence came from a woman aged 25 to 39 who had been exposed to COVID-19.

CDR3 sequence: CASSSSLGLFHEQFF. The CDR3 nucleotides are TGTGCCAGTAGTAGCTCCCTTGGACTATTTCATGAGCAGTTCTTC. The rearrangement links TRBV19 to TRBJ2-1; possibly TRBD2 for D (6 bases). Germline-derived CDR1 and CDR2 are LNHDA and SQIVND (reference sequence). The CDR3 totals 15 residues. V lost 4 bases and J lost 8, with 18 bases in between.